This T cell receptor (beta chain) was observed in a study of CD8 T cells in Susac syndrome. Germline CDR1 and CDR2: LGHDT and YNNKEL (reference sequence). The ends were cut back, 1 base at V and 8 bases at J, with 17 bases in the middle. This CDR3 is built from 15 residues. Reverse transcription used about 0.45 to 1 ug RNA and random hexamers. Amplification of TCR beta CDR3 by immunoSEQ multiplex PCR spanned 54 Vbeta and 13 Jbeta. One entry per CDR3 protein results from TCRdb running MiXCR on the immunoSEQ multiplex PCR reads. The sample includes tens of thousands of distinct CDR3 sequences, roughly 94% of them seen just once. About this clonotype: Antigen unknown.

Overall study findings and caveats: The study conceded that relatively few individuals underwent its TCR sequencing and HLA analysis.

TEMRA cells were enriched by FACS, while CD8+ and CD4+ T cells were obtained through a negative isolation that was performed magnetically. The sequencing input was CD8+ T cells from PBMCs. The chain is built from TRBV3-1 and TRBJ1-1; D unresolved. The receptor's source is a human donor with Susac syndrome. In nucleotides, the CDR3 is TGTGCCAGCAGCCAAGCTATCACGCTAGGTGAGGAAGCTTTCTTT. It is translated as CASSQAITLGEEAFF.